The sequence of this T cell receptor (beta chain) was determined in a study of blood T cell repertoires in COVID-19. Libraries were prepared by immunoSEQ multiplex PCR; TCRdb keeps only in-frame clonotypes and omits some of them. This table holds about 46,000 clones, 87% found once. The V gene end was trimmed by 2 bases and the J gene end by 3 bases; junction bases not matched to a gene: 5. Looked up from germline, CDR1 is SGHRS and CDR2 is YFSETQ. This CDR3 has 15 residues. The rearrangement links TRBV5-1 to TRBJ2-1; 7 bases are shared with TRBD2. Sequencing used peripheral blood. The TCR sequence derives from a human donor in a cohort sampled during active COVID-19. CDR3 residues: CASSFGGSDYNEQFF. CDR3 coding DNA: TGCGCCAGCAGCTTCGGCGGGAGTGACTACAATGAGCAGTTCTTC.